This TCR beta chain was captured by sequencing in a study of regulatory T cells in long-lasting Graves disease (dated by TCRdb to about 2021). In terms of the full investigation: Newly diagnosed Graves' disease patients had taken antithyroid drugs for less than 3 months. Persistent Graves' disease patients were compared with newly diagnosed Graves' disease patients by peripheral blood TCR sequencing and RNA sequencing. The study was registered as a clinical trial and conducted in China. A total of 33 samples were covered by TCR sequencing, comprising approximately 13 persistent and about 20 newly diagnosed Graves' disease patients.

Receptor amplification or capture employed multiplex PCR. Instrument used: Illumina HiSeq 4000. CDR3 regions were amplified by Arm-PCR with iRepertoire HTBI primers to construct TCR beta libraries. PCR products were gel purified before sequencing. The authors' pipeline ran thus. Gene usage analysis of CDR3 amino acid clonotypes relied on the 60 or so TRBV and 15 or so TRBJ segments identified across samples. COPE and FqMerger were used to merge filtered high-quality paired reads into contigs. Contigs were aligned with BLAST to IMGT TRBV, TRBD and TRBJ reference genes, and CDR3 was defined per IMGT. Clonotypes above 0.1% frequency were classified as highly expanded clones. Shannon entropy served as the measure of repertoire diversity, while the Gini coefficient captured V-J evenness. A clonotype found in more than one individual was treated as public. The public sequencing data were trimmed at Q25 with fastp and processed into clonotypes with MiXCR by TCRdb, which kept only in-frame beta chains. Rows are combined by CDR3 protein, so each entry shows the most common genes and DNA. TCRdb's processing, not the study's, gives the V and J calls here. The sample table contains fewer than 550,000 distinct CDR3 sequences; only one count was recorded for about 16% of them. The leading ten clones occupy just under 25% of the sample.

Worth noting for this clonotype: What this receptor recognizes is not known. The sample holds no much larger clone one base away, and base qualities are not on file.

CDR1 and CDR2 were assigned from the germline V gene as SNHLY and FYNNEI. The CDR3 starts with the cysteine, ends with the phenylalanine, and has 13 residues. Only the CDR3 DNA is retained, 39 bases long and in frame from the first base. V is clipped by 4 bases and J by 5 bases, and the sequence between their germline boundaries is 10 bases long. Explained via the paper, the time point label denotes: newly diagnosed GD, antithyroid drugs for less than 3 months. For both TCR sequencing and RNA sequencing, RNA was extracted from PBMCs in TRIzol. The diagnosis of Graves' disease was made according to American Thyroid Association guidelines. Patients for the study were recruited at an endocrinology department in Xi'an, China. From each patient, about 9.7 milliliters of peripheral blood was collected into an EDTA anticoagulant tube. Ficoll Paque Plus density gradient separation was used to isolate PBMCs, and no further T cell sorting was performed. An Agilent 2100 Bioanalyzer and agarose gel were used to check RNA quality, and a NanoDrop 2000 was used to measure RNA concentration.

Overall study results and their limits: The study examined only peripheral blood because the primary lesion, thyroid tissue, could not be accessed. Compared with newly diagnosed patients, patients with persistent Graves' disease had lower TCR Shannon entropy and fewer highly expanded clones, which suggests clonal expansion. Only the TCR beta chain was sequenced and analyzed. The small sample size was acknowledged by the authors as a limitation that may reduce accuracy. TRBV28, TRBJ1-2 and TRBJ2-5 were preferentially used in persistent disease, while TRBV20-1 and TRBJ2-1 were favored in newly diagnosed disease. A larger number of public clonotypes was shared among persistent patients (under 3,000) than among newly diagnosed patients (roughly 1,000).

These records were also assigned to another study, of T cells in Graves' hyperthyroidism and ophthalmopathy. The other study reports the following: Stable Graves' hyperthyroidism was defined as the absence of progression to ophthalmopathy over 18 months of follow-up. Hyperthyroidism patients were newly diagnosed, with disease duration under 2 months, and aged 18 to 65 years. The study excluded patients with uncontrolled infections, other autoimmune diseases, pregnancy or lactation. Diagnoses were based on clinical symptoms, serum thyroxine and TRAb, thyroid ultrasound and orbital computed tomography. The TCR CDR3 was subjected to a first round of RT-PCR using the HTBI primer set and the Qiagen OneStep RT-PCR kit. Most expanded thyroid clonotypes (frequency above 0.001) were also detected in blood, suggesting blood repertoires may reflect thyroid immune responses. A model built on a 13 V-J signature distinguished ophthalmopathy from stable hyperthyroidism, reaching 87.88% sensitivity and around 81% specificity in cross-validation and 80%/75% in testing. During validation, the model predicted progression to ophthalmopathy a median of about 6.5 months ahead of onset, with almost 71% sensitivity and around 73% specificity. To identify TCR V-J signatures that set the groups apart, the researchers used a discovery cohort of about a hundred patients, made up of under 50 with Graves' ophthalmopathy and about 60 with stable Graves' hyperthyroidism. Prospective prediction of ophthalmopathy was tested in an independent validation cohort of approximately 19 hyperthyroidism patients and 15 to 17 patients who later progressed to ophthalmopathy. The approximately 98 discovery patients were randomly divided into training and test sets at a 7:3 ratio. In addition, the study compared T-cell repertoires in thyroid tissue and in blood from roughly 6 Graves' hyperthyroidism patients. Following sampling, methimazole starting at 30 mg daily was given to hyperthyroidism patients, and high-dose intravenous methylprednisolone was given to ophthalmopathy patients. The libraries were constructed in a second round of multiplex PCR and then size-selected and purified. Sequencing of the libraries was done on an Illumina HiSeq2000 using paired-end 100 bp reads. SOAPnuke was used to process the raw data, removing reads that contained adapters or uncalled bases, had a mean Phred below 15, or lacked an exact match to the constant primer or identifier. High-quality paired reads were merged using COPE v1.2.5, and each unique nucleotide sequence was defined as a clonotype. Clonotypes were aligned to IMGT TRBV, TRBD and TRBJ reference segments using MiTCR v1.1. Only V-J combinations with frequency above 0.0001, covering about 99% of repertoires, were analysed. A TCS score was defined as the ratio of F50 (clonal expansion) to E x V (chaos), with BLOSUM62-based TCRdist applied between CDR3 peptides within each V-J. Welch's t-statistics and random forest reduced roughly 500 V-J features to roughly 13, which were used in a naive Bayes classifier (R e1071). No statistical method was used to fix the sample size in advance, and group allocation was not hidden from the investigators. According to the paper, TCR Vbeta CDR3 sequencing was carried out on more than 120 peripheral blood samples, which came from around 43 ophthalmopathy, roughly 75 hyperthyroidism and approximately 17 progressor patients.

The source is a woman aged 35-65 years with Graves disease. Donor details come from another sample of the same person, matched by shared clones. This chain is built from TRBV2 and TRBJ2-3; TRBD1 is a possible D gene, resting on 5 matching bases. The sequences come from peripheral blood mononuclear cells (PBMCs), collected at new diagnosis, from a patient treated with antithyroid drugs. The CDR3: CASSGGIRDTQYF. In nucleotides, the sequence is TGTGCCAGCAGTGGGGGCATCCGAGATACGCAGTATTTT.